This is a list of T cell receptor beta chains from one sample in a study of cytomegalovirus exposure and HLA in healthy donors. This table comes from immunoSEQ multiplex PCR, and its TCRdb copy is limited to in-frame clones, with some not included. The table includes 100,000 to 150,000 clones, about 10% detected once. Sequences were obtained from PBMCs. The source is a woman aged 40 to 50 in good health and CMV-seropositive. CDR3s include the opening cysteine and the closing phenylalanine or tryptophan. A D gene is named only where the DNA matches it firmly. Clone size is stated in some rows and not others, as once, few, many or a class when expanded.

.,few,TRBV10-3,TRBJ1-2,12,CAISEGGKGYTF,TGTGCCATCTCTGAGGGGGGGAAAGGCTACACCTTC
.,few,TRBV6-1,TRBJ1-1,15,CASFPMGAYGTEAFF,TGTGCCAGTTTCCCCATGGGGGCGTACGGCACTGAAGCTTTCTTT
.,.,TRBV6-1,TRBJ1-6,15,CASSEARAPNSPLHF,TGTGCCAGCAGTGAAGCGAGGGCCCCAAATTCACCCCTCCACTTT
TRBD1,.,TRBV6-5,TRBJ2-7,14,CASSYPGQGYEQYF,TGTGCCAGCAGTTACCCTGGACAGGGCTACGAGCAGTACTTC
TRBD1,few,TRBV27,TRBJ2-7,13,CASSSQGAREQYF,TGTGCCAGCAGCTCACAGGGGGCACGCGAGCAGTACTTC
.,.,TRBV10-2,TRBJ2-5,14,CASSELVDQETQYF,TGCGCCAGCAGTGAGTTGGTAGACCAAGAGACCCAGTACTTC
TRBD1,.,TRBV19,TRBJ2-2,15,CASHPKNRGSGELFF,TGTGCCAGTCATCCCAAGAACAGGGGGTCCGGGGAGCTGTTTTTT
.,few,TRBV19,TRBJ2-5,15,CASSISGVGKETQYF,TGTGCCAGTAGTATATCGGGGGTTGGGAAAGAGACCCAGTACTTC
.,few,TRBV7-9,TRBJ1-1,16,CASSFVGGLGGTEAFF,TGTGCCAGCAGCTTTGTAGGGGGGCTCGGGGGGACTGAAGCTTTCTTT
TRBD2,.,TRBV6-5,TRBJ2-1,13,CASIRLAGGEQFF,TGTGCCAGCATTAGACTAGCGGGGGGCGAGCAGTTCTTC
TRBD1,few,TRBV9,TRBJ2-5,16,CASSVALRQGVETQYF,TGTGCCAGCAGCGTAGCCCTCAGACAGGGGGTGGAGACCCAGTACTTC
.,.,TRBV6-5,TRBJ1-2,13,CASRPTGDYGYTF,TGTGCCAGCAGGCCGACGGGGGACTATGGCTACACCTTC
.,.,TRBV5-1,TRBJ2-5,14,CASSLAGNQETQYF,TGCGCCAGCAGCTTGGCAGGGAACCAAGAGACCCAGTACTTC
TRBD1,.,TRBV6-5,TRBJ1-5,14,CASSQQGASQPQHF,TGTGCCAGCAGTCAACAGGGGGCGAGTCAGCCCCAGCATTTT
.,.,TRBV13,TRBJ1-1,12,CASSIRGTEAFF,TGTGCCAGCAGCATTAGGGGTACTGAAGCTTTCTTT
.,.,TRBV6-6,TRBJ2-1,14,CASSGGASYNEQFF,TGTGCCAGCAGTGGGGGGGCTTCCTACAATGAGCAGTTCTTC
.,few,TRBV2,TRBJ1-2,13,CASSERAGVGYTF,TGTGCCAGCAGTGAAAGGGCAGGGGTTGGCTACACCTTC
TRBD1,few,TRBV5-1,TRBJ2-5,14,CASSLGTGGETQYF,TGCGCCAGCAGCTTGGGGACAGGGGGAGAGACCCAGTACTTC
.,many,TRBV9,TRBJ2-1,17,CASSVGGQPAMGDEQFF,TGTGCCAGCAGCGTCGGGGGACAGCCGGCAATGGGGGATGAGCAGTTCTTC
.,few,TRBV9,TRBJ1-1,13,CASSYIINTEAFF,TGTGCCAGCAGCTACATAATAAACACTGAAGCTTTCTTT
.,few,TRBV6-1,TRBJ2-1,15,CASRVWASGYNEQFF,TGTGCCAGCAGAGTGTGGGCCTCAGGCTACAATGAGCAGTTCTTC
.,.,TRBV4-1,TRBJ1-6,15,CATPRFRPTGSPLHF,TGCGCCACCCCTAGGTTCCGCCCTACGGGGTCACCCCTCCACTTT
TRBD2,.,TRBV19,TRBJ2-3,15,CASSIRRGSTDTQYF,TGTGCCAGTAGTATAAGGCGGGGGAGCACAGATACGCAGTATTTT
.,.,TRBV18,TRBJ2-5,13,CASSPKGGKTQYF,TGTGCCAGCTCACCGAAGGGGGGGAAGACCCAGTACTTC
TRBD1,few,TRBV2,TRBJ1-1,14,CASRDRRPNTEAFF,TGTGCCAGCAGGGACAGGCGCCCCAACACTGAAGCTTTCTTT
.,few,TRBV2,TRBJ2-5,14,CASPGGSGKETQYF,TGTGCCAGCCCAGGGGGGAGCGGAAAAGAGACCCAGTACTTC
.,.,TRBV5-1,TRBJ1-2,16,CASSKWDMEIYSGYTF,TGCGCCAGCAGTAAATGGGACATGGAGATTTATAGTGGCTACACCTTC
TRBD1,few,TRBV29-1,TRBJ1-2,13,CSAYPGTGDGYTF,TGCAGCGCGTATCCCGGGACAGGGGATGGCTACACCTTC
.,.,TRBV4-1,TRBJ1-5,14,CASSQEQLNQPQHF,TGCGCCAGCAGCCAAGAACAGCTGAATCAGCCCCAGCATTTT
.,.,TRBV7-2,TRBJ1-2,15,CASSLASGINYGYTF,TGTGCCAGCAGCTTAGCTTCGGGGATTAACTATGGCTACACCTTC
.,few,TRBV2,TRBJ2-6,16,CASSAPGSSGANVLTF,TGTGCCAGCAGCGCCCCGGGAAGCTCTGGGGCCAACGTCCTGACTTTC
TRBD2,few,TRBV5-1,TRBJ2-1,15,CASSPGTSTYNEQFF,TGCGCCAGCAGCCCCGGGACTAGCACCTACAATGAGCAGTTCTTC
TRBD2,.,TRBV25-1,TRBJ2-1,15,CASRGEGLAYNEQFF,TGTGCCAGCAGGGGGGAGGGACTAGCATACAATGAGCAGTTCTTC
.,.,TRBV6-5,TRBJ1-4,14,CASSRGSANEKLFF,TGTGCCAGCAGCCGAGGGTCCGCTAATGAAAAACTGTTTTTT
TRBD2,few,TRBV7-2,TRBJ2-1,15,CASSTTSGTWNEQFF,TGTGCCAGCAGTACGACTAGCGGGACATGGAATGAGCAGTTCTTC
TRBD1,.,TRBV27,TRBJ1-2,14,CASSPGQLSYGYTF,TGTGCCAGCAGTCCGGGACAGTTAAGCTATGGCTACACCTTC
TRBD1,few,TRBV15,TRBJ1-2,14,CATSRGGQGDGYTF,TGTGCCACCAGCAGAGGGGGACAGGGGGATGGCTACACCTTC
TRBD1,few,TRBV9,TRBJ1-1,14,CASSPTGMNTEAFF,TGTGCCAGCAGTCCGACAGGGATGAACACTGAAGCTTTCTTT
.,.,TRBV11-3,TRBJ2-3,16,CASSLGTSTSTDTQYF,TGTGCCAGCAGCTTAGGGACATCGACTAGCACAGATACGCAGTATTTT
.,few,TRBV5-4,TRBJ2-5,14,CASSLPAGEETQYF,TGTGCCAGCAGCTTGCCCGCAGGGGAAGAGACCCAGTACTTC
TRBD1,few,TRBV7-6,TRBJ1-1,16,CASSPGQGAGETEAFF,TGTGCCAGCAGCCCCGGACAGGGGGCAGGAGAGACTGAAGCTTTCTTT
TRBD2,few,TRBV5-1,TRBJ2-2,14,CASSSSGGTGELFF,TGCGCCAGCAGCTCTAGCGGGGGCACCGGGGAGCTGTTTTTT